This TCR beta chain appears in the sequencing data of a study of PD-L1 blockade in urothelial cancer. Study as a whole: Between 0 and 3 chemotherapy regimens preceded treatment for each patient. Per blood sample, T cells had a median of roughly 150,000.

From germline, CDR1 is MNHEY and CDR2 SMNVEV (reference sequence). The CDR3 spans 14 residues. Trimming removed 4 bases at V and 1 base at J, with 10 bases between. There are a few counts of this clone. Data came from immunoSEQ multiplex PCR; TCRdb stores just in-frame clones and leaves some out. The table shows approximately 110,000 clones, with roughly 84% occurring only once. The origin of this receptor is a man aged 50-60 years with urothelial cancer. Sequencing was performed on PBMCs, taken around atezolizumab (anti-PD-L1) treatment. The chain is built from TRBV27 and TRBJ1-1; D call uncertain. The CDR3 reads CASSSSAGNTEAFF. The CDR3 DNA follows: TGTGCCAGCAGTTCATCGGCTGGGAACACTGAAGCTTTCTTT.